This T cell receptor (beta chain) originates from a study of T cells after yellow fever vaccination. Between the trimmed V and J ends, which lost 1 base and 7 bases, there was a span of 13 bases. Germline assignment: CDR1 SGHTA and CDR2 FQGNSA. The CDR3 covers 15 residues. MiXCR, applied by TCRdb to the 5' RACE reads, yields one record per CDR3 protein. The sample lists about 630,000 distinct CDR3 sequences; about 12% were seen once. This clonotype was counted a few times. J is TRBJ2-2 and V is TRBV7-2, with D possibly TRBD2 on 6 matching bases. The sequencing here drew on PBMCs, taken on the day of the yellow fever booster vaccination. The clonotype comes from a man aged 30 to 39 who received the YFV17D yellow fever vaccine. The CDR3 loop is CASSLGGGVGGELFF. The CDR3 DNA is TGTGCCAGCAGCTTAGGAGGAGGGGTGGGCGGGGAGCTGTTTTTT.